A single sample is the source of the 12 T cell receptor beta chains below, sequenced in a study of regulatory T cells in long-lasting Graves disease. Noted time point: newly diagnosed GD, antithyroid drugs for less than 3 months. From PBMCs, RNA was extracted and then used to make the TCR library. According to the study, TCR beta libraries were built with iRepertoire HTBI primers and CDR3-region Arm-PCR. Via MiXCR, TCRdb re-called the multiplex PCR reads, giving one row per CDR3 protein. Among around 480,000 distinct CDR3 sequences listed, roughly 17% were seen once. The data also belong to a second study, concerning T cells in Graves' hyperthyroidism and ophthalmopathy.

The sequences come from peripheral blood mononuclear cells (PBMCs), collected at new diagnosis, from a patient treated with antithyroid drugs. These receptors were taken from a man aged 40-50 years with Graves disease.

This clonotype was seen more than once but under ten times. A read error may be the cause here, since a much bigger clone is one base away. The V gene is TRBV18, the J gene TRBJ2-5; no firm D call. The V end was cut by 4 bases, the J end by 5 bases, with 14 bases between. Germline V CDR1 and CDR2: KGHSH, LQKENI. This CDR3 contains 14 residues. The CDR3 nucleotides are TGTGCCAGCTCACGTGACATAAGACGCGAGACCCAGTACTTC. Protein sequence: CASSRDIRRETQYF. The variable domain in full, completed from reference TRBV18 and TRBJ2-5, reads NAGVMQNPRHLVRRRGQEARLRCSPMKGHSHVYWYRQLPEEGLKFMVYLQKENIIDESGMPKERFSAEFPKEGPSILRIQQVVRGDSAAYFCASSRDIRRETQYFGPGTRLLVL.

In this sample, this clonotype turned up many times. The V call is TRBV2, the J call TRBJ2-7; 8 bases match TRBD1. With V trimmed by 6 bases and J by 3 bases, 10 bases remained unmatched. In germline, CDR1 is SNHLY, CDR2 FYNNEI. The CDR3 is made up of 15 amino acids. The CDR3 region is CASRTSGTGGYEQYF. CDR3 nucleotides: TGTGCCAGCAGGACCTCCGGGACAGGAGGCTACGAGCAGTACTTC. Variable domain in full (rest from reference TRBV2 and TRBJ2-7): EPEVTQTPSHQVTQMGQEVILRCVPISNHLYFYWYRQILGQKVEFLVSFYNNEISEKSEIFDDQFSVERPDGSNFTLKIRSTKLEDSAMYFCASRTSGTGGYEQYFGPGTRLTVT.

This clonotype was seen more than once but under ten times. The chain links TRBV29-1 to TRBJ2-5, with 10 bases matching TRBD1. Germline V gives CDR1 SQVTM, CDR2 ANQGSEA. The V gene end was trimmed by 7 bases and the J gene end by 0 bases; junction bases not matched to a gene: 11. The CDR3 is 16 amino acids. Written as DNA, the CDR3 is TGCAGCGCCAATATCCCGGACAGGGGGTACCAAGAGACCCAGTACTTC. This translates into CSANIPDRGYQETQYF.

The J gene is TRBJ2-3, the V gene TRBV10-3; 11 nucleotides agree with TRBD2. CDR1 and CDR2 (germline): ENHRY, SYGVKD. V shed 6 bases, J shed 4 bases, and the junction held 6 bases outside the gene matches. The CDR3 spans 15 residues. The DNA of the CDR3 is TGTGCCATCAGAGGTAGCGGGAGGGCCGCAGATACGCAGTATTTT. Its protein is CAIRGSGRAADTQYF.

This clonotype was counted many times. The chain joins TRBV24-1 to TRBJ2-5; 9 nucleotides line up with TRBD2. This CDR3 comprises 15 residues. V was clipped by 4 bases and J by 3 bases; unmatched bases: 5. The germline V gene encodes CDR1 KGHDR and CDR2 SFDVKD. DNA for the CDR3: TGTGCCACCAGTGACCCGACTAGCGGCAAAGAGACCCAGTACTTC. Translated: CATSDPTSGKETQYF.

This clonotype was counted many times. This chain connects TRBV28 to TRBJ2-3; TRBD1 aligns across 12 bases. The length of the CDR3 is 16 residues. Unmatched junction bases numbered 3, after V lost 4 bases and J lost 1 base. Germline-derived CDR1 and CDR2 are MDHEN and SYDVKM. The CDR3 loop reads CASSWDRGLGTDTQYF. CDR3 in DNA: TGTGCCAGCAGTTGGGACAGGGGGCTTGGCACAGATACGCAGTATTTT.

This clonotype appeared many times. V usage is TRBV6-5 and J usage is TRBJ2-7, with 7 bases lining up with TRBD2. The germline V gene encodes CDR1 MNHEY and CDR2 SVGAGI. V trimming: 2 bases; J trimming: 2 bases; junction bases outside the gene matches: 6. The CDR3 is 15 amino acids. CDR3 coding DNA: TGTGCCAGCAGTTACCGGTCTAGCGGAGCCTACGAGCAGTACTTC. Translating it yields CASSYRSSGAYEQYF.

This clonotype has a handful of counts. The CDR3 loop is CANLHLTGQDPYEQYF. DNA of the CDR3: TGTGCCAATCTCCACCTCACGGGACAGGATCCCTACGAGCAGTACTTC. This sequence joins TRBV12-3 or TRBV12-4 and TRBJ2-7, with 8 bases aligning to TRBD1. The J segment lost 2 bases and the V segment lost 10 bases, leaving 16 bases of the junction unmatched. The CDR3 consists of 16 residues.

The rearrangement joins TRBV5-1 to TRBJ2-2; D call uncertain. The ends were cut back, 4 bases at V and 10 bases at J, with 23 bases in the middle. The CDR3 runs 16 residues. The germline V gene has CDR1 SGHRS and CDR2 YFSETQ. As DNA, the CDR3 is TGCGCCAGCAGCCCGGCGGCACAAGTGATGGCGGCGGAGCTGTTTTTT. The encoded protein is CASSPAAQVMAAELFF.

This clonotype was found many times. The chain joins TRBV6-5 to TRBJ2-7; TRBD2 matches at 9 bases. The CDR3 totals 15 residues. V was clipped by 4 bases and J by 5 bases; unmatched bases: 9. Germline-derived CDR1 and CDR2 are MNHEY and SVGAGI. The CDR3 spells CASSSNGGGADEQYF. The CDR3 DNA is TGTGCCAGCAGTTCGAACGGCGGGGGGGCCGACGAGCAGTACTTC.

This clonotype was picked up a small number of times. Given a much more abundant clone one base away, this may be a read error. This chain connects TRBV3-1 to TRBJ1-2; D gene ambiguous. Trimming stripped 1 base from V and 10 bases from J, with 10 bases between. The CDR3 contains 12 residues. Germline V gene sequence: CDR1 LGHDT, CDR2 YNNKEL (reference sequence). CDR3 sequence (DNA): TGTGCCAGCAGCCAAGCTGGGTCTGACTACACCTTC. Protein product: CASSQAGSDYTF.

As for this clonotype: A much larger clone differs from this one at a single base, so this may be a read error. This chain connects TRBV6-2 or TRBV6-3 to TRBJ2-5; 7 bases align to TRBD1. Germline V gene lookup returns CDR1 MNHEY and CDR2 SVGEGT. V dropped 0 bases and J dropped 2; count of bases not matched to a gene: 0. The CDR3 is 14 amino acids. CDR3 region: CASSYSTGQETQYF. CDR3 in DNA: TGTGCCAGCAGTTACTCGACAGGGCAAGAGACCCAGTACTTC.